What follows are 23 T cell receptor beta chains derived from one specimen sequenced in a study of neurological immune-mediated disorders. TCRdb re-analysed the 5' RACE reads in MiXCR, keeping a single row per CDR3 protein. Of about 66,000 distinct CDR3 sequences listed, roughly 5% are singletons. Material: PBMCs. These receptors all come from a woman in her thirties with multiple sclerosis.

At least ten counts were recorded for this clonotype. The chain uses TRBV9 and TRBJ2-1, with D tentatively TRBD2 (6 bases). The CDR3 totals 13 residues. From germline, CDR1 is SGDLS and CDR2 YYNGEE. The ends were cut back, 0 bases at V and 8 bases at J, with 9 bases in the middle. The CDR3, as DNA: TGTGCCAGCAGCGTAGGGACGGGGGATGAGCAGTTCTTC. Protein product: CASSVGTGDEQFF. Drawing the rest from reference TRBV9 and TRBJ2-1, the complete variable domain is DSGVTQTPKHLITATGQRVTLRCSPRSGDLSVYWYQQSLDQGLQFLIQYYNGEERAKGNILERFSAQQFPDLHSELNLSSLELGDSALYFCASSVGTGDEQFFGPGTRLTVL.

On this clonotype itself: Being one base from a much bigger clone, this may be a read error. The J gene is TRBJ2-7, the V gene TRBV28; D is tentatively TRBD1 or TRBD2 (5 bases each). Germline V gives CDR1 MDHEN, CDR2 SYDVKM. CDR3 length equals 15 residues. V gave up 5 bases and J gave up 6 bases, with 20 bases separating them. CDR3 residues: CASSRLEERGLEQYF. Here the CDR3 DNA reads TGTGCCAGCAGTCGCCTGGAGGAAAGGGGCCTCGAGCAGTACTTC.

There are a few counts of this clonotype. Compared with germline, one end of the junction differs, possibly owing to a read error. The chain carries TRBV5-1 and TRBJ1-6; D may be TRBD1 (6 bases). The CDR3 length is 16 residues. Germline lookup yields CDR1 SGHRS and CDR2 YFSETQ. CDR3 amino acids: CASSWGRTAGDSPLNF. Written as DNA, the CDR3 is TGCGCCAGCAGCTGGGGCAGGACAGCAGGGGATTCACCCCTCAACTTT.

Ten or more counts support this clonotype. The chain has TRBV25-1 and TRBJ1-1; D perhaps matches TRBD1 (5 bases). The germline V gene encodes CDR1 MGHDK and CDR2 SYGVNS. This CDR3 has 14 residues. Trimming shortened V by 8 bases and J by 1 base, and 14 bases separated the two germline ends. CDR3 loop: CASGWGGGNTEAFF. CDR3 bases: TGTGCCAGCGGCTGGGGCGGGGGGAACACTGAAGCTTTCTTT.

The sample holds many counts of this clonotype. The chain joins TRBV12-3 or TRBV12-4 to TRBJ1-3, with D unresolved. The V end was cut by 6 bases, the J end by 1 base, with 10 bases between. This CDR3 spans 14 amino acids. The CDR3 region is CASRSTASGNTIYF. The DNA of the CDR3 is TGTGCCAGCAGATCTACAGCATCTGGAAACACCATATATTTT.

This clonotype was recorded many times. The chain has TRBV4-1 and TRBJ1-5; TRBD1 is a possible D gene (5 bases). V lost 1 base, J lost 1 base, and 11 bases lay in between. The CDR3 is 16 amino acids. CDR1 and CDR2 from the germline V gene are MGHRA and YSYEKL. The CDR3 bases are TGCGCCAGCAGCCAAGTGGCAGGGAGGAGCAATCAGCCCCAGCATTTT. Translated, it gives CASSQVAGRSNQPQHF.

This clonotype was detected many times. CDR3 DNA: TGTGCCACCAGCAGAGATACGTTTTTCTCTGGAAACACCATATATTTT. Amino acids: CATSRDTFFSGNTIYF. J is TRBJ1-3 and V is TRBV15; D call uncertain. CDR3 length equals 16 residues. Between the trimmed V and J ends, which lost 0 bases and 0 bases, there was a span of 9 bases. Germline CDR1 reads LNHNV; CDR2 reads YYDKDF (reference sequence).

Many counts were recorded for this clonotype. This sequence joins TRBV5-6 and TRBJ1-4; D may be TRBD1 (6 bases). Germline assignment: CDR1 SGHDT and CDR2 YYEEEE. The CDR3 is 14 residues long. The V and J ends lost 2 bases and 5 bases respectively, with 10 bases between them. Here the CDR3 DNA reads TGTGCCAGCAGCTTCCGACAGGCAAATGAAAAACTGTTTTTT. Its protein product is CASSFRQANEKLFF.

There are many counts of this clonotype. The CDR3 loop is CSAQRNTGELFF. CDR3 DNA sequence: TGCAGCGCGCAAAGGAACACCGGGGAGCTGTTTTTT. The chain employs TRBV29-1 and TRBJ2-2; D call uncertain. V was trimmed by 7 bases and J by 1 base, leaving 7 bases between them. Germline V CDR1 and CDR2: SQVTM, ANQGSEA. The CDR3 has 12 amino acids.

This clonotype came up many times. The chain has TRBV7-9 and TRBJ2-7; 9 positions agree with TRBD1. CDR1 is SEHNR, CDR2 FQNEAQ, per germline (reference sequence). Trimming removed 5 bases from V and 3 bases from J; junction bases left unmatched: 8. The CDR3 loop spans 15 amino acids. CDR3 protein: CASSPLGTGRYEQYF. The CDR3 DNA reads TGTGCCAGCAGCCCTCTGGGGACAGGGCGCTACGAGCAGTACTTC.

This clonotype was counted at least ten times. The CDR3 protein is CAISKTEETQYF. The CDR3 nucleotides are TGTGCCATCAGTAAGACAGAAGAGACCCAGTACTTC. The V gene is TRBV10-3, the J gene TRBJ2-5; D might be TRBD1 (5 bases). This CDR3 region has 12 residues. The germline V gene has CDR1 ENHRY and CDR2 SYGVKD. V lost 5 bases, J lost 3 bases, and 7 bases lay in between.

This clonotype was recorded at least ten times. The chain combines TRBV7-2 with TRBJ1-1; TRBD1 matches 10 bases. CDR1 SGHTA and CDR2 FQGNSA come from the germline V gene. The CDR3 has 16 residues. The ends lost 5 bases at V and 8 bases at J; junction bases unmatched: 14. The CDR3 region is CASSTLKSTGGSEAFF. The CDR3 DNA follows: TGTGCCAGCAGCACCCTAAAATCGACAGGGGGCTCGGAAGCTTTCTTT.

V gene TRBV20-1 combines with J gene TRBJ2-5; TRBD2 agrees at 7 bases. The CDR3 consists of 13 residues. V trimming: 4 bases; J trimming: 2 bases; junction bases outside the gene matches: 4. Germline V gene data show CDR1 as DFQATT and CDR2 as SNEGSKA (reference sequence). Written as DNA, the CDR3 is TGCAGTGCTACTGGGGGGGGGCAAGAGACCCAGTACTTC. Translation gives CSATGGGQETQYF.

This clonotype has ten or more counts. V and J are TRBV4-1 and TRBJ1-5; 7 nucleotides agree with TRBD1. CDR3 length equals 16 residues. The J segment lost 11 bases and the V segment lost 0 bases, leaving 13 bases of the junction unmatched. Germline V CDR1 and CDR2: MGHRA, YSYEKL. CDR3 nucleotides: TGCGCCAGCAGCCAAGATGGGGCGACAGGGCCCAGGGCCCAGCATTTT. Residues: CASSQDGATGPRAQHF.

This clonotype appeared once. With a much larger clone just one base away, this may be a read error. The chain employs TRBV5-1 and TRBJ1-2; D might be TRBD1 (5 bases). The CDR3 contains 11 residues. Trimming removed 4 bases from V and 9 bases from J, with 10 bases in between. CDR1 and CDR2 (germline): SGHRS, YFSETQ. In DNA form, the CDR3 reads TGCGCCAGCAGCCGGGGGGGGAGCTACACCTTC. It specifies CASSRGGSYTF.

This clonotype was counted ten times or more. The CDR3 sequence is CSTGTRPYNEQFF. The DNA of the CDR3 is TGCAGTACAGGGACTAGACCATACAATGAGCAGTTCTTC. The chain uses TRBV20-1 and TRBJ2-1, with 8 bases matching TRBD2. V lost 8 bases, J lost 4 bases, and 7 bases stayed unmatched. The CDR3 consists of 13 residues. Germline V gives CDR1 DFQATT, CDR2 SNEGSKA (reference sequence).

In the case of this clonotype: Lacking the conserved final phenylalanine or tryptophan, this CDR3 likely reflects a read error. The V call is TRBV18, the J call TRBJ1-1, with 7 bases aligning to TRBD1. CDR3 length: 14 residues. J lost 1 base, V lost 6 bases, and 5 bases had no gene match. Germline-derived CDR1 and CDR2 are KGHSH and LQKENI. CDR3 sequence (DNA): TGTGCCAGCTCCACGCAGGGGGAGAACACTGAAGCTTTCCTT. Amino acid sequence: CASSTQGENTEAFL.

Many counts were recorded for this clonotype. The chain couples TRBV5-1 to TRBJ2-2; D gene uncertain. The CDR3 is 16 amino acids. V gave up 4 bases and J gave up 3 bases, with 16 bases separating them. CDR1 and CDR2 (germline): SGHRS, YFSETQ. The CDR3 loop is CASSAAPAPDTGELFF. CDR3 nucleotide sequence: TGCGCCAGCAGCGCGGCCCCAGCCCCGGACACCGGGGAGCTGTTTTTT.

In its sample, this clonotype was seen many times. This chain joins TRBV29-1 and TRBJ2-5; no definite D call. The germline V gene has CDR1 SQVTM and CDR2 ANQGSEA. Trimming cost V 6 bases and J 0 bases, with 11 bases left between them. The CDR3 loop spans 13 amino acids. CDR3: CSVHGRDQETQYF. In DNA, the CDR3 is TGCAGCGTCCACGGCCGGGACCAAGAGACCCAGTACTTC.

The chain joins TRBV5-6 to TRBJ1-2; 7 bases align to TRBD1. The J segment lost 1 base and the V segment lost 4 bases, leaving 13 bases of the junction unmatched. Germline V CDR1 and CDR2: SGHDT, YYEEEE. The CDR3 loop spans 17 amino acids. CDR3 loop: CASSNRIGQAINYGYTF. The CDR3, as DNA: TGTGCCAGCAGCAATCGTATAGGACAGGCCATTAACTATGGCTACACCTTC.

This clonotype has ten or more counts. The gene calls are TRBV14 and TRBJ1-1; TRBD1 might be the D (6 bases). This CDR3 comprises 14 residues. Trimming removed 4 bases from V and 11 bases from J, with 20 bases in between. From germline, CDR1 is SGHDN and CDR2 FVKESK. The CDR3: CASSPPGGLGNAFF. As DNA, the CDR3 is TGTGCCAGCAGCCCACCCGGGGGCCTTGGTAACGCTTTCTTT.

This clonotype was picked up a small number of times. V is TRBV20-1 and J is TRBJ1-6; no clear D gene. Trimming stripped 3 bases from V and 7 bases from J, with 13 bases between. Germline CDR1 DFQATT, CDR2 SNEGSKA (reference sequence). The CDR3 covers 14 residues. The CDR3 reads CSARGAGYNSPLHF. The DNA for the CDR3 is TGCAGTGCTAGGGGTGCAGGTTACAATTCACCCCTCCACTTT.

In regard to this clonotype: This may be a read error, as it is one base from a much larger clone. V usage is TRBV10-2 and J usage is TRBJ2-5; tentatively, D is TRBD2 (6 bases). The germline V and J ends were trimmed by 4 bases and 3 bases, with 15 bases remaining between them. The CDR3 runs to 15 residues. In germline, CDR1 is WSHSY, CDR2 SAAADI. The CDR3 bases are TGCGCCAGCAGTGGTACGACTAGAGGGGAAGAGACCCAGTACTTC. Translating gives CASSGTTRGEETQYF.